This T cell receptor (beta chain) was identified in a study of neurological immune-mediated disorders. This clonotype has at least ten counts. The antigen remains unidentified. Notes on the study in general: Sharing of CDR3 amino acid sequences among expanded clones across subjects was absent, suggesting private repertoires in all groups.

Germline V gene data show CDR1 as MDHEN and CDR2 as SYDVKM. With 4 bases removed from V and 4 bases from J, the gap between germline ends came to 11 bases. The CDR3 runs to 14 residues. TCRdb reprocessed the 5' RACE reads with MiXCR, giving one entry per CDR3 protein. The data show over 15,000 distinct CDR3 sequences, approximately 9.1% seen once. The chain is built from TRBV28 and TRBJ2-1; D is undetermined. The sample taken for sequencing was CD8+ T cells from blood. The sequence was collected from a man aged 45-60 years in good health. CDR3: CASSSLTDYNEQFF. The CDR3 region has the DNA TGTGCCAGCAGTTCCCTGACCGATTACAATGAGCAGTTCTTC.